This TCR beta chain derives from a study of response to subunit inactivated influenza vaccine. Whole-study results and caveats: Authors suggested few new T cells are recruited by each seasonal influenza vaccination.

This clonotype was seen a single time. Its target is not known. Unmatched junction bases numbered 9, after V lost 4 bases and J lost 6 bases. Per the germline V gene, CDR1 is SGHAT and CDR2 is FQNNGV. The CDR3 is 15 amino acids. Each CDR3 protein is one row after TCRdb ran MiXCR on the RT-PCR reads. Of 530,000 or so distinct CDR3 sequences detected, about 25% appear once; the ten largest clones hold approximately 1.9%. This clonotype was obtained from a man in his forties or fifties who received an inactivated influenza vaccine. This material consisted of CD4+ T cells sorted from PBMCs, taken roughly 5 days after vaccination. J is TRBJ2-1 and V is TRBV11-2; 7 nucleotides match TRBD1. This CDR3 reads CASSSGQVVFNEQFF. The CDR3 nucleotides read TGTGCCAGCAGCTCCGGACAGGTCGTATTCAATGAGCAGTTCTTC.